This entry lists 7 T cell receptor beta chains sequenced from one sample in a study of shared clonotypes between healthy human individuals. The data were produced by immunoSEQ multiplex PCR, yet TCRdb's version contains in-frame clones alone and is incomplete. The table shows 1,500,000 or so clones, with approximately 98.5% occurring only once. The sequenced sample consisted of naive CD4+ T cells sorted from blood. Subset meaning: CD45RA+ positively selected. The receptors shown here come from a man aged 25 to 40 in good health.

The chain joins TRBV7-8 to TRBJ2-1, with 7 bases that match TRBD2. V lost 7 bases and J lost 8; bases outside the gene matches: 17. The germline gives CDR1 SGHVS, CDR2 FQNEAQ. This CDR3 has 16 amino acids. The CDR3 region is CASTLDASGERDEQFF. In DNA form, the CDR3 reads TGTGCCAGCACCCTCGACGCTAGCGGTGAGCGCGATGAGCAGTTCTTC. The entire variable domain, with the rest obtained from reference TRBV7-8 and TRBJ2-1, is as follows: GAGVSQSPRYKVAKRGQDVALRCDPISGHVSLFWYQQALGQGPEFLTYFQNEAQLDKSGLPSDRFFAERPEGSVSTLKIQRTQQEDSAVYLCASTLDASGERDEQFFGPGTRLTVL.

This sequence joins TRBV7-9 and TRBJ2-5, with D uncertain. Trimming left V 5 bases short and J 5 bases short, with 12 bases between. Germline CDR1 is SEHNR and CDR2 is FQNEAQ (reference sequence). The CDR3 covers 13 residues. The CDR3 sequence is CASSVQVAETQYF. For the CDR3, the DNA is TGTGCCAGCAGCGTGCAGGTCGCCGAGACCCAGTACTTC.

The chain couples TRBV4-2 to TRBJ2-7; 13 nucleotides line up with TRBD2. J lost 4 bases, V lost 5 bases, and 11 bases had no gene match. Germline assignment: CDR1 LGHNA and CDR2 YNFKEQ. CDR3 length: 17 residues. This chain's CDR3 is CASSSRTSGRAFYEQYF. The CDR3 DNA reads TGTGCCAGCAGCTCTCGAACTAGCGGGAGGGCCTTTTACGAGCAGTACTTC.

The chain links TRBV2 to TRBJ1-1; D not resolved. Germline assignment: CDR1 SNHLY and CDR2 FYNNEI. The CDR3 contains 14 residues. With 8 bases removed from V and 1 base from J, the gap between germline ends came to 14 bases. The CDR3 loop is CASQWEGTNTEAFF. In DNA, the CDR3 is TGTGCCAGCCAGTGGGAGGGAACGAACACTGAAGCTTTCTTT.

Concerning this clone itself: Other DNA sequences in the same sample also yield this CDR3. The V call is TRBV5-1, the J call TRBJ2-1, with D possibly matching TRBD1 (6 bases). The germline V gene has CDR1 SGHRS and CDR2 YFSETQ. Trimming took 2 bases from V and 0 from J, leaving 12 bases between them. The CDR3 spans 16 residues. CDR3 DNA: TGCGCCAGCAGCTTAGGCCAGGGGTCCTCCTACAATGAGCAGTTCTTC. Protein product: CASSLGQGSSYNEQFF.

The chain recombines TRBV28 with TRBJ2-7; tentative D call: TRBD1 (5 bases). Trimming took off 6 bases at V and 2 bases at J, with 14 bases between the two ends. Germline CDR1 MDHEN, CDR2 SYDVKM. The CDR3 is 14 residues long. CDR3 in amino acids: CASSPGNPPYEQYF. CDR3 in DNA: TGTGCCAGCAGCCCAGGGAACCCGCCCTACGAGCAGTACTTC.

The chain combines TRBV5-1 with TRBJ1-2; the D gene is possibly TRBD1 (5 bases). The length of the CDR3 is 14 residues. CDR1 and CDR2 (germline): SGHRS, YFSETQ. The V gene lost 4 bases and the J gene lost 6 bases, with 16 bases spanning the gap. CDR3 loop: CASSAPGTVDGYTF. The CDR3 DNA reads TGCGCCAGCAGCGCGCCCGGGACGGTCGATGGCTACACCTTC.